What follows are 25 T cell receptor beta chains derived from one specimen sequenced in a study of somatic mutations in cytotoxic T cells in rheumatoid arthritis. The method was immunoSEQ multiplex PCR; TCRdb's version includes in-frame clones alone and lacks a portion of them. Of 15,000 to 20,000 clones in the sample, 82% are singletons; the top ten hold over 15%. Specimen: CD8+ T cells sorted from blood. The source of these receptors is a woman aged 50 to 60 with rheumatoid arthritis.

The V call is TRBV18, the J call TRBJ2-3, with D perhaps matching TRBD2 (6 bases). The CDR3 has 17 residues. Trimming removed 6 bases at V and 3 bases at J, with 22 bases between. Germline-derived CDR1 and CDR2 are KGHSH and LQKENI. This chain's CDR3 is CASSQYPLAEPTDTQYF. Written as DNA, the CDR3 is TGTGCCAGCTCCCAATACCCTTTAGCGGAGCCTACAGATACGCAGTATTTT.

The CDR3 bases are TGTGCCAGCAGCCATGGGGTCTACAATGAGCAGTTCTTC. Amino acid sequence: CASSHGVYNEQFF. The chain recombines TRBV4-2 with TRBJ2-1; D unclear. CDR1 and CDR2 from the germline V gene are LGHNA and YNFKEQ. CDR3 length: 13 amino acids. Trimming left V 3 bases short and J 3 bases short, with 6 bases between.

The rearrangement links TRBV21-1 to TRBJ2-2; the table names TRBD1, a call not compared with the DNA. TRBV21-1 is a known pseudogene. The CDR3 loop spans 19 amino acids. CDR3 region: CASSKGRTGGLRPTGELFF. CDR3 nucleotide sequence: TGTGCCAGCAGCAAAGGAAGGACAGGGGGCCTCCGGCCCACCGGGGAGCTGTTTTTT.

This clone was counted only a few times. This sequence joins TRBV4-1 and TRBJ1-5; D might be TRBD1 (6 bases). This CDR3 is 15 amino acids long. Per the germline V gene, CDR1 is MGHRA and CDR2 is YSYEKL. The V end was cut by 0 bases, the J end by 4 bases, with 10 bases between. The CDR3 DNA follows: TGCGCCAGCAGCCAAGACGACAGGAAGAATCAGCCCCAGCATTTT. It yields the protein CASSQDDRKNQPQHF.

The DNA for the CDR3 is TGTGCCAGCAGCTCCTGGTCAGGGAGCTCCTACGAGCAGTACTTC. It translates to CASSSWSGSSYEQYF. The chain carries TRBV7-6 and TRBJ2-5, with D perhaps given as TRBD1 or TRBD2 (5 bases each). The J call may be mistaken, given a closer DNA end match to TRBJ2-7. Germline-derived CDR1 and CDR2 are SGHVS and FNYEAQ. The CDR3 runs 15 residues.

The chain combines TRBV7-9 with TRBJ1-2, with unresolved D. The germline gives CDR1 SEHNR, CDR2 FQNEAQ (reference sequence). The V end was cut by 5 bases, the J end by 3 bases, with 16 bases between. The CDR3 loop spans 15 amino acids. CDR3 sequence: CASSRLGQDYYGYTF. In DNA form, the CDR3 reads TGTGCCAGCAGCCGCTTAGGCCAGGATTACTATGGCTACACCTTC.

The chain has TRBV7-8 and TRBJ1-2, with D possibly matching TRBD1 (6 bases). Germline CDR1 reads SGHVS; CDR2 reads FQNEAQ. V shed 1 base and J shed 3 bases, with 12 bases lying between them. This CDR3 contains 15 residues. CDR3 sequence: CASSLVAGDYYGYTF. The CDR3 DNA reads as TGTGCCAGCAGCTTAGTCGCAGGGGATTACTATGGCTACACCTTC.

The rearrangement uses TRBV19 and TRBJ1-2, with a weak D call TRBD1 (5 bases). The ends were cut back, 1 base at V and 3 bases at J, with 12 bases in the middle. Germline CDR1 is LNHDA and CDR2 is SQIVND (reference sequence). This CDR3 region has 15 residues. CDR3 in DNA: TGTGCCAGTAGTATAGGGAAAGGGGCGGACTATGGCTACACCTTC. This translates into CASSIGKGADYGYTF.

This rearrangement joins TRBV28 to TRBJ1-1, with a weak D call TRBD1 (5 bases). V lost 5 bases, J lost 5 bases, and 15 bases lay in between. The CDR3 has 14 amino acids. The V gene's germline CDR1 is MDHEN and CDR2 SYDVKM. CDR3 DNA sequence: TGTGCCAGCAGTGATCCGGGATGGGGGACTGAAGCTTTCTTT. Protein: CASSDPGWGTEAFF.

This clone was picked up one time. The chain carries TRBV29-1 and TRBJ2-1; a possible D gene is TRBD1 (6 bases). Germline lookup yields CDR1 SQVTM and CDR2 ANQGSEA. The CDR3 has 13 residues. V was trimmed by 2 bases and J by 6 bases, leaving 11 bases between them. This CDR3 is CSVEQGLGNEQFF. CDR3 nucleotides: TGCAGCGTTGAACAGGGGCTGGGCAATGAGCAGTTCTTC.

The chain uses TRBV19 and TRBJ2-2; 11 bases are a match to TRBD2. The J segment lost 4 bases and the V segment lost 10 bases, leaving 2 bases of the junction unmatched. Per the germline V gene, CDR1 is LNHDA and CDR2 is SQIVND (reference sequence). The length of the CDR3 is 13 residues. CDR3 amino acids: CATGLAVTGELFF. The CDR3 nucleotides are TGTGCCACGGGACTAGCGGTCACCGGGGAGCTGTTTTTT.

The chain has TRBV15 and TRBJ2-1; 7 positions match TRBD2. With 0 bases clipped from V and 5 bases from J, the junction kept 4 bases outside the gene matches. From germline, CDR1 is LNHNV and CDR2 YYDKDF (reference sequence). CDR3 size: 15 residues. CDR3 protein: CATSREGEGHNEQFF. The CDR3 DNA is TGTGCCACCAGCAGAGAAGGGGAGGGGCACAATGAGCAGTTCTTC.

This sequence joins TRBV7-9 and TRBJ2-1, with 7 bases identical to TRBD2. The CDR3 sequence is 16 residues long. J gave up 2 bases and V 4 bases, and 8 bases lay outside the gene matches. The germline V gene encodes CDR1 SEHNR and CDR2 FQNEAQ (reference sequence). The CDR3 nucleotides read TGTGCCAGCAGCTCTACCCGGGAGGACCCCTACAATGAGCAGTTCTTC. Protein product: CASSSTREDPYNEQFF.

V gene TRBV19 combines with J gene TRBJ1-2; 7 nucleotides agree with TRBD1. With V trimmed by 5 bases and J by 0 bases, 9 bases remained unmatched. CDR1 and CDR2 (germline): LNHDA, SQIVND (reference sequence). The CDR3 totals 16 residues. The DNA of the CDR3 is TGTGCCAGTAGTGTCGCCCCCGGGACAGCTAACTATGGCTACACCTTC. Protein product: CASSVAPGTANYGYTF.

The chain employs TRBV5-1 and TRBJ2-3; no firm D call. The germline V gene encodes CDR1 SGHRS and CDR2 YFSETQ. The CDR3 has 17 residues. V gave up 0 bases and J gave up 2 bases, with 16 bases separating them. This CDR3 reads CASSLAEAGPYTDTQYF. The CDR3, as DNA: TGCGCCAGCAGCTTGGCCGAGGCAGGCCCTTACACAGATACGCAGTATTTT.

The chain employs TRBV6-1 and TRBJ1-1, with 11 nucleotides matching TRBD1. From germline, CDR1 is MNHNS and CDR2 SASEGT. CDR3 length equals 16 residues. J gave up 6 bases and V 4 bases, and 10 bases lay outside the gene matches. The DNA for the CDR3 is TGTGCCAGCAGTGCGGGACAGGGGGGGAGGTTGGCTGAAGCTTTCTTT. It is translated as CASSAGQGGRLAEAFF.

This chain connects TRBV10-3 to TRBJ1-2; tentative D call: TRBD1 (6 bases). The CDR3 has 16 residues. V shed 0 bases and J shed 2 bases, with 13 bases lying between them. Germline V gene lookup returns CDR1 ENHRY and CDR2 SYGVKD. The CDR3 bases are TGTGCCATCAGTGAGTCGAATCCAGGGGCAAACTATGGCTACACCTTC. The encoded protein is CAISESNPGANYGYTF.

The V gene is TRBV7-2, the J gene TRBJ2-5; TRBD2 aligns across 10 bases. The CDR3 is 15 residues long. After removal of 5 bases from V and 0 bases from J, the junction contained 3 bases not matched to a gene. Germline V CDR1 and CDR2: SGHTA, FQGNSA. CDR3 sequence reads: CASSLGLADQETQYF. CDR3 bases: TGTGCCAGCAGCCTCGGACTAGCGGACCAAGAGACCCAGTACTTC.

This chain joins TRBV4-3 and TRBJ2-7, with D possibly being TRBD2 (6 bases). Germline CDR1 is LGHNA and CDR2 is YSLEER. The CDR3 is 14 amino acids. The V gene lost 0 bases and the J gene lost 0 bases, with 6 bases spanning the gap. CDR3 residues: CASSQDGSSYEQYF. Written as DNA, the CDR3 is TGCGCCAGCAGCCAAGACGGGAGCTCCTACGAGCAGTACTTC.

The V and J genes are TRBV4-3 and TRBJ1-1; D not resolved. The CDR3 runs 15 residues. Trimming took 0 bases from V and 4 from J, leaving 12 bases between them. CDR1 is LGHNA and CDR2 is YSLEER in the germline V gene. The CDR3 loop is CASSQDLRKGTEAFF. The DNA for the CDR3 is TGCGCCAGCAGCCAAGATCTTAGGAAAGGCACTGAAGCTTTCTTT.

V usage is TRBV7-9 and J usage is TRBJ2-7; a possible D gene is TRBD1 (5 bases). Germline CDR1 is SEHNR and CDR2 is FQNEAQ (reference sequence). V was cut by 0 bases and J by 5 bases, with 14 bases left in between. The CDR3 covers 15 residues. In nucleotides, the CDR3 is TGTGCCAGCAGCTTAGCCCCAGGCAGGGCCCACGAGCAGTACTTC. Translated: CASSLAPGRAHEQYF.

The chain uses TRBV4-1 and TRBJ2-2, with 7 bases fitting TRBD2. V trimming: 1 base; J trimming: 6 bases; junction bases outside the gene matches: 2. CDR1 and CDR2 (germline): MGHRA, YSYEKL. CDR3 size: 14 residues. The chain's CDR3 is CASSQVRGAGELFF. In nucleotides, the CDR3 is TGCGCCAGCAGCCAAGTCCGGGGGGCCGGGGAGCTGTTTTTT.

The gene calls are TRBV19 and TRBJ1-4; D gene ambiguous. V gave up 5 bases and J gave up 8 bases, with 12 bases separating them. CDR3 length equals 13 residues. Germline V gene data show CDR1 as LNHDA and CDR2 as SQIVND (reference sequence). The CDR3 region is CASSGVQREKLFF. CDR3 nucleotide sequence: TGTGCCAGTAGTGGGGTCCAACGGGAAAAACTGTTTTTT.

This chain joins TRBV7-3 and TRBJ2-3, with TRBD1 matching 12 bases. Germline V gene lookup returns CDR1 SGHTA and CDR2 FQGTGA. This CDR3 region has 16 residues. The trim removed 5 bases at V and 2 bases at J, leaving 5 bases unmatched. This CDR3 reads CASSPWGQGATDTQYF. DNA for the CDR3: TGTGCCAGCAGCCCGTGGGGACAGGGGGCCACAGATACGCAGTATTTT.

The rearrangement uses TRBV7-3 and TRBJ2-3; 11 bases are a match to TRBD2. Looked up from germline, CDR1 is SGHTA and CDR2 is FQGTGA. V dropped 2 bases and J dropped 5; count of bases not matched to a gene: 6. The CDR3 length is 16 residues. This CDR3 reads CASSLGIAGGGDTQYF. The CDR3 DNA sequence: TGTGCCAGCAGCTTAGGAATAGCGGGAGGGGGAGATACGCAGTATTTT.